One and the same sample provided the 9 T cell receptor beta chains below, sequenced in a study of patients and donors after allogeneic stem cell transplantation. TCRdb passed the RT-PCR reads through MiXCR, listing each CDR3 protein once. The sample carries 150,000 to 200,000 distinct CDR3 sequences, 24% recorded once. The source material was blood, either unsorted or a sorted T cell fraction (not recorded which). These receptors originate from a human donor who was either an allogeneic HSCT recipient or a stem cell or donor lymphocyte infusion donor (not recorded which). It is not recorded whose cells these are; they may come from a transplant donor.

The rearrangement joins TRBV7-9 to TRBJ2-5; TRBD2 might be the D (6 bases). Germline assignment: CDR1 SEHNR and CDR2 FQNEAQ (reference sequence). The V and J ends lost 6 bases and 4 bases respectively, with 18 bases between them. The CDR3 runs to 15 residues. The CDR3 region has the DNA TGTGCCAGCAGACGAGGGAGCGTGGAGGGAGAGACCCAGTACTTC. Translated: CASRRGSVEGETQYF.

This clonotype appeared a few times. The chain employs TRBV20-1 and TRBJ1-4; 7 bases align to TRBD1. Germline V gene data show CDR1 as DFQATT and CDR2 as SNEGSKA (reference sequence). The CDR3 runs to 16 residues. J lost 7 bases, V lost 1 base, and 12 bases had no gene match. CDR3 sequence (DNA): TGCAGTGCTAGAGGGGACAGCCGGGGGGTTTTTGAAAAACTGTTTTTT. Encoded protein: CSARGDSRGVFEKLFF.

This chain joins TRBV7-9 and TRBJ1-2, with D perhaps TRBD1 (5 bases). This CDR3 spans 14 amino acids. The ends were cut back, 2 bases at V and 4 bases at J, with 11 bases in the middle. Germline V gene sequence: CDR1 SEHNR, CDR2 FQNEAQ (reference sequence). CDR3 nucleotides: TGTGCCAGCAGCTTATCCGGGACCGTCTATGGCTACACCTTC. Its translation is CASSLSGTVYGYTF.

The rearrangement uses TRBV20-1 and TRBJ1-2; no firm D call. The CDR3 loop spans 12 amino acids. Looked up from germline, CDR1 is DFQATT and CDR2 is SNEGSKA (reference sequence). Deletions cut 7 bases from V and 7 bases from J, with 16 bases between. CDR3 bases: TGCAGTGTTCACATTTTGGGGTTTGGCTACACCTTC. It codes for CSVHILGFGYTF.

V usage is TRBV12-3 or TRBV12-4 and J usage is TRBJ1-2, with TRBD1 matching 8 bases. The J segment lost 6 bases and the V segment lost 1 base, leaving 4 bases of the junction unmatched. This CDR3 contains 14 residues. The CDR3: CASSLVAGGDGYTF. CDR3 coding DNA: TGTGCCAGCAGTTTAGTCGCAGGGGGCGATGGCTACACCTTC.

The chain recombines TRBV24-1 with TRBJ2-7, with 9 nucleotides matching TRBD1. Germline values: CDR1 KGHDR, CDR2 SFDVKD. This CDR3 contains 11 residues. CDR3 region: CAVGQGNEQYF. CDR3 coding DNA: TGTGCAGTTGGACAGGGGAACGAGCAGTACTTC.

The chain carries TRBV5-4 and TRBJ2-2; TRBD1 matches 7 bases. V lost 0 bases, J lost 6 bases, and 5 bases stayed unmatched. Germline CDR1 is SGHNT and CDR2 is YYREEE (reference sequence). The CDR3 has 15 residues. The CDR3: CASSLGTGWAGELFF. DNA for the CDR3: TGTGCCAGCAGCTTGGGGACAGGCTGGGCCGGGGAGCTGTTTTTT.

The rearrangement uses TRBV7-2 and TRBJ2-5; the D call may be TRBD1 or TRBD2 (5 bases each). With 2 bases removed from V and 5 bases from J, the gap between germline ends came to 12 bases. Looked up from germline, CDR1 is SGHTA and CDR2 is FQGNSA. CDR3 length equals 14 residues. Here the CDR3 DNA reads TGTGCCAGCAGCTTAATCGGGGCCTCGGAGACCCAGTACTTC. Residues: CASSLIGASETQYF.

The chain employs TRBV5-1 and TRBJ2-1, with 9 nucleotides matching TRBD1. The V segment lost 1 base and the J segment 8 bases; nucleotides outside the gene matches: 7. CDR3 length equals 15 residues. The germline V gene encodes CDR1 SGHRS and CDR2 YFSETQ. CDR3 nucleotide sequence: TGCGCCAGCAGCTTGAAAGGGACAGGGTTTCATGAGCAGTTCTTC. Translating it yields CASSLKGTGFHEQFF.